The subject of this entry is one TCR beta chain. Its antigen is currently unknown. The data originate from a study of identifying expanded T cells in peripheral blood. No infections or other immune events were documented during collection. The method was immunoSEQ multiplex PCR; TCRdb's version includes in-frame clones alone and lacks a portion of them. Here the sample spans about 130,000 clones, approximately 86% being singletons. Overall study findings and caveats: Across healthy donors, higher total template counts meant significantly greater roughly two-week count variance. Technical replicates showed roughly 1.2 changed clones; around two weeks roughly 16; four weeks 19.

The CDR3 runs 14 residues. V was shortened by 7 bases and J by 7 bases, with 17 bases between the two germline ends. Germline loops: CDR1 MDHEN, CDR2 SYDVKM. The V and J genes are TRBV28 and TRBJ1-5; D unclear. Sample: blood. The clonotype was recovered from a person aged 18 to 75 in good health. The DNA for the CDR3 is TGTGCCAGCAAGTCGGCCGGGATTTGGCAGCCCCAGCATTTT. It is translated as CASKSAGIWQPQHF.